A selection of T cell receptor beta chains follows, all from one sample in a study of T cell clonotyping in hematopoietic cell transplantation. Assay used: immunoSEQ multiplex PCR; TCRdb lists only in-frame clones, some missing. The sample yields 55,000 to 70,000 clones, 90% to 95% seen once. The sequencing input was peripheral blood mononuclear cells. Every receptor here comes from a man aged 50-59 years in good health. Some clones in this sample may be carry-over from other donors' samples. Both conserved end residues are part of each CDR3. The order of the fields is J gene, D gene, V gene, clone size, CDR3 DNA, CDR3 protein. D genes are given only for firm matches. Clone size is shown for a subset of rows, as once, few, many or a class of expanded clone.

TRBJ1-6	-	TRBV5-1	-	TGCGCCAGCAGGACAGGCTCTGAGGTTTCACCCCTCCACTTT	CASRTGSEVSPLHF
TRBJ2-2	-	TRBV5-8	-	TGTGCCAGCAGCTTGGGGACTACCAACACCGGGGAGCTGTTTTTT	CASSLGTTNTGELFF
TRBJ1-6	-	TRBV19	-	TGTGCCAGTAGTATTGACAGGAATTCACCCCTCCACTTT	CASSIDRNSPLHF
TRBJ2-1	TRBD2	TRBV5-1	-	TGCGCCAGCAGCGGGGCGGGAGCGGGATACAATGAGCAGTTCTTC	CASSGAGAGYNEQFF
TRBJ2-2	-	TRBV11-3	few	TGTGCCAGCAGCTTAGAAGGGACCGGGGAGCTGTTTTTT	CASSLEGTGELFF
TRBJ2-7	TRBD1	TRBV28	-	TGTGCCAGCAGTTTGGTGGGACAGACCTACGAGCAGTACTTC	CASSLVGQTYEQYF
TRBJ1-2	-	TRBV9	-	TGTGCCAGCAGCTTCGATATTGCTAACTATGGCTACACCTTC	CASSFDIANYGYTF
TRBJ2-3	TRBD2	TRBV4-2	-	TGTGCCAGCAGCCCGCGGACTAGCGGGAGACGAACAGATACGCAGTATTTT	CASSPRTSGRRTDTQYF
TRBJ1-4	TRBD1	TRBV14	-	TGTGCCAGCAGCCAAGATGCGTGGGGACAGGGGGCAAAACTGTTTTTT	CASSQDAWGQGAKLFF
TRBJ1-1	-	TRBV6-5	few	TGTGCCAGCAGTTCCTACCCACCGACACCTAACACTGAAGCTTTCTTT	CASSSYPPTPNTEAFF
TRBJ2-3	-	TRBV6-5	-	TGTGCCAGCGCTTGGCAGGGGACAGATACGCAGTATTTT	CASAWQGTDTQYF
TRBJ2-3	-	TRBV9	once	TGTGCCAGCAGTCTTTACGTGGGAGATACGCAGTATTTT	CASSLYVGDTQYF
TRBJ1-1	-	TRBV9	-	TGTGCCAGCAGCGCCAGCAGGGCTAGCACCACTGAAGCTTTCTTT	CASSASRASTTEAFF
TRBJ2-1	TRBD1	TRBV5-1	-	TGCGCCAGCAGCTCCCGGGACAGAGATTACAATGAGCAGTTCTTC	CASSSRDRDYNEQFF
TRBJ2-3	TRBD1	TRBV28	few	TGTGCCAGCAGGGATCAGGGGGCAGATACGCAGTATTTT	CASRDQGADTQYF
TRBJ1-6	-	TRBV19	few	TGTGCCAGTAACTCAGTAGAAGGGAATTCACCCCTCCACTTT	CASNSVEGNSPLHF
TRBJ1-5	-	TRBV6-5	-	TGTGCCAGCAGGAAGGTGAGGAATCAGCCCCAGCATTTT	CASRKVRNQPQHF
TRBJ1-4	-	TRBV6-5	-	TGTGCCAGCAGTTACTCGATGGGGGACGAAAAACTGTTTTTT	CASSYSMGDEKLFF
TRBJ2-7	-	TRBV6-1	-	TGTGCCAGCATGGGGGCCTACGAGCAGTACTTC	CASMGAYEQYF
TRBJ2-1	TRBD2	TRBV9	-	TGTGCCAGCAGCGTAGGGACTAGCGGGGGGGCCTGGGATGAGCAGTTCTTC	CASSVGTSGGAWDEQFF
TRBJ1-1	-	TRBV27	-	TGTGCCAGCAGTTTTAACGTTAAAATGAACACTGAAGCTTTCTTT	CASSFNVKMNTEAFF
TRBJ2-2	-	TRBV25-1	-	TGTGCCAGCAGTGAGGCAGGGGGGCCCGGGGAGCTGTTTTTT	CASSEAGGPGELFF
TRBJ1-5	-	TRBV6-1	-	TGTGCCAGCGTTGGGTTCGGGGCTAGCAATCAGCCCCAGCATTTT	CASVGFGASNQPQHF
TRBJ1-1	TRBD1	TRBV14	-	TGTGCCAGCAGCCCCTTTAGAGGGGGCTTTGGGGCTGAAGCTTTCTTT	CASSPFRGGFGAEAFF
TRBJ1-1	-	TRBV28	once	TGTGCCAGCAGCCTCGGGGGGGAGCCCACTGAAGCTTTCTTT	CASSLGGEPTEAFF
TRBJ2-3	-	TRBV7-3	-	TGTGCCAGCAGCTTGGGACAACTCCGCACAGATACGCAGTATTTT	CASSLGQLRTDTQYF
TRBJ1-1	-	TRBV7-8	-	TGTGCCAGCAGCTTAGTGACAGATGAAGCTTTCTTT	CASSLVTDEAFF
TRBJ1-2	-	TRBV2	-	TGTGCCAGCAGTGGGGCTGGCTACACCTTC	CASSGAGYTF
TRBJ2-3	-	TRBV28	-	TGTGCCAGCAGTTTGTCTAGCGTCCCTTTCACAGATACGCAGTATTTT	CASSLSSVPFTDTQYF
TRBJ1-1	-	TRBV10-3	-	TGTGCCATCAGTGAGTCGAAGGGGTCGAACACTGAAGCTTTCTTT	CAISESKGSNTEAFF
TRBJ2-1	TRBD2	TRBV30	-	TGTGCCTGGACCCGTAGGGTCGGGGGGGATGAGCAGTTCTTC	CAWTRRVGGDEQFF
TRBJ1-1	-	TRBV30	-	TGTGCCTGGAGTGTAAACATGAACACTGAAGCTTTCTTT	CAWSVNMNTEAFF
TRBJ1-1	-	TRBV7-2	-	TGTGCCAGCAGCCCTACGGGAGCGGGGGTGAACACTGAAGCTTTCTTT	CASSPTGAGVNTEAFF
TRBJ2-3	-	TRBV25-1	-	TGTGCCAGCAGTGGCATCACAGATACGCAGTATTTT	CASSGITDTQYF
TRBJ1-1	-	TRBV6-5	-	TGTGCCAGCAGTTACTCTCCGCTGGGGAACACTGAAGCTTTCTTT	CASSYSPLGNTEAFF
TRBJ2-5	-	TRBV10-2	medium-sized	TGCGCCAGCAGGAAAAGCTGGGACAACCAAGAGACCCAGTACTTC	CASRKSWDNQETQYF
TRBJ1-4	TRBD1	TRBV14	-	TGTGCCAGCAGCCGGGACAGGGCTTTAACCCTGTTTTTT	CASSRDRALTLFF
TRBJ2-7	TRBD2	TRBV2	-	TGTGCCGGGGGGGTGGAGGACGAGCAGTACTTC	CAGGVEDEQYF
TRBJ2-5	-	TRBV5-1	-	TGCGCCAGCAGCACGACAGGCCGACAAGAGACCCAGTACTTC	CASSTTGRQETQYF
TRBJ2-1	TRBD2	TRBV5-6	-	TGTGCCAGCAGCTTCGGACTAGCGGGGGGCTACAATGAGCAGTTCTTC	CASSFGLAGGYNEQFF
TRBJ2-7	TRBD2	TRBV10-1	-	TGCGCCAGCGGGGAGACTAGCGCAAACTACGAGCAGTACTTC	CASGETSANYEQYF
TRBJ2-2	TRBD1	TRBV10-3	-	TGTGCCATCAGTGCCGGGACAGTGAACACCGGGGAGCTGTTTTTT	CAISAGTVNTGELFF
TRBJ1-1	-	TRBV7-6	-	TGTGCCAGCAGCTTAGCTTGGAACACTGAAGCTTTCTTT	CASSLAWNTEAFF
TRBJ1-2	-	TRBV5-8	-	TGTGCCAGCAGCTTACCGCTTGGGGGAATTAACTATGGCTACACCTTC	CASSLPLGGINYGYTF
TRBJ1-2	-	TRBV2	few	TGTGCCAGCAGTGAGGCGGGGGCACGCATCTATGGCTACACCTTC	CASSEAGARIYGYTF
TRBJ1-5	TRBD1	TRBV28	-	TGTGCCAGCAGTTCCCGGGACAGAGAAAGTCAGCCCCAGCATTTT	CASSSRDRESQPQHF
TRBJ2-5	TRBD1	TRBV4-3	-	TGCGCCAGCAGCCAAGGGGACAGCGACCAAGAGACCCAGTACTTC	CASSQGDSDQETQYF
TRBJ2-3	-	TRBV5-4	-	TGTGCCAGCAGTTGGAAGACTAGCACAGATACGCAGTATTTT	CASSWKTSTDTQYF
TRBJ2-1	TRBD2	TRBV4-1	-	TGCGCCAGCAGCCAAGGACTAGCCCGCAATGAGCAGTTCTTC	CASSQGLARNEQFF
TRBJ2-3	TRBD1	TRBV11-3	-	TGTGCCAGCAGCCCTAACAGGGGGAGCACAGATACGCAGTATTTT	CASSPNRGSTDTQYF
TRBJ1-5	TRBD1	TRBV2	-	TGTGCCAGCAGTCGACAGACAGGGGGTTATCAGCCCCAGCATTTT	CASSRQTGGYQPQHF
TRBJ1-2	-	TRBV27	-	TGTGCCAGCAGGGTGATAGGACAGCCCTATGGCTACACCTTC	CASRVIGQPYGYTF
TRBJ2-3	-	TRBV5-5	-	TGTGCCAGCACTTTACTGAGAATATTAGCAGATACGCAGTATTTT	CASTLLRILADTQYF
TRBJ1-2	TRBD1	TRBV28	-	TGTGCCACCCCCGGGACAGCTAACTATGGCTACACCTTC	CATPGTANYGYTF
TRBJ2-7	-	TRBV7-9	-	TGTGCCAGCAGCAGAGACGAGCAGTACTTC	CASSRDEQYF